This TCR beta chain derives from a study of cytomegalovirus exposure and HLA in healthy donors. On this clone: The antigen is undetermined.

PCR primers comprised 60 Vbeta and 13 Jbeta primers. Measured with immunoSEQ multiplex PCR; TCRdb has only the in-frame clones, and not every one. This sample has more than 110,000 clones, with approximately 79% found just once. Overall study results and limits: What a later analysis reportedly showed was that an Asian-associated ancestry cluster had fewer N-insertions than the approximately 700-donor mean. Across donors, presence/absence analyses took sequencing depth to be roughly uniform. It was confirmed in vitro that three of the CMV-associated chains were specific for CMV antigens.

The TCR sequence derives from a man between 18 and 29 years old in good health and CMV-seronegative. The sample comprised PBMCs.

CDR3 DNA: TGCGCCAGCAGCTTGGGACAGGGTGCGAGCACAGATACGCAGTATTTT. Protein sequence: CASSLGQGASTDTQYF. The chain links TRBV5-1 to TRBJ2-3; 7 bases line up with TRBD1. There are 16 residues in the CDR3. Germline V gene lookup returns CDR1 SGHRS and CDR2 YFSETQ. The V gene end was trimmed by 0 bases and the J gene end by 0 bases; junction bases not matched to a gene: 4.